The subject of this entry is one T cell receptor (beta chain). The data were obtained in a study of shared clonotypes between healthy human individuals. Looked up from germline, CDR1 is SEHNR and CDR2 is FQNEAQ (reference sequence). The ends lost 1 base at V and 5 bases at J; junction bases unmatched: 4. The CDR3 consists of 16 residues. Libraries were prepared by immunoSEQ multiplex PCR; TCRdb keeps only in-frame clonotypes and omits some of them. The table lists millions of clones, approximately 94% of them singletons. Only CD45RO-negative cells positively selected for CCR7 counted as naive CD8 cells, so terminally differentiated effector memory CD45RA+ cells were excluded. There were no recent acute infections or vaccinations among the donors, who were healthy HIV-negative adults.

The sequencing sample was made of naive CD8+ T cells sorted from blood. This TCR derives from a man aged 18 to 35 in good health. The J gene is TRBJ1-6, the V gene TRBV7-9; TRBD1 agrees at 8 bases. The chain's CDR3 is CASSLDWTGNNSPLHF. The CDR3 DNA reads TGTGCCAGCAGCTTAGATTGGACAGGGAATAATTCACCCCTCCACTTT.